Reported below is one T cell receptor beta chain. The data were taken from a study of blood T cell repertoires in COVID-19. The overall study: The cDNA or gDNA used as material had been derived from T cells, B-cell-depleted T cells, or PBMCs.

Clones were sequenced by immunoSEQ multiplex PCR, and TCRdb holds only the in-frame ones, with some missing. The sample holds about 250,000 clones, 65% to 90% seen once. V was shortened by 3 bases and J by 4 bases, with 15 bases between the two germline ends. The CDR3 sequence is 15 residues long. The germline V gene has CDR1 MGHDK and CDR2 SYGVNS. This receptor was obtained from a middle-aged man who had recovered from COVID-19. Sequences were obtained from PBMCs or T cells enriched from blood (not recorded which). The rearrangement uses TRBV25-1 and TRBJ1-2, with D unclear. The CDR3 loop is CASSDFTPGGYGYTF. The CDR3 DNA is TGTGCCAGCAGTGATTTCACTCCGGGAGGCTATGGCTACACCTTC.